The text below deals with one TCR beta chain. The target antigen is unknown. This entry is derived from a study of T cells in localized non-small cell lung cancer. Libraries were prepared by immunoSEQ multiplex PCR; TCRdb keeps only in-frame clonotypes and omits some of them. The data show under 15,000 clones, roughly 84% seen once. Overall study findings and caveats: As only one tumor region underwent sequencing, heterogeneity remains possible. Turning up in adjacent lung were a median roughly 59 of the top 100 tumor clones. The greatest T cell clonality was found in uninvolved adjacent lung (higher than in tumor).

V gave up 0 bases and J gave up 5 bases, with 11 bases separating them. Germline V gives CDR1 MNHNY, CDR2 SVGAGI (reference sequence). The CDR3 contains 14 residues. V gene TRBV6-6 combines with J gene TRBJ2-7; D gene ambiguous. The sequencing used peripheral blood, collected before any cancer treatment. This sequence originates from a male donor older than 55 with stage III lung adenocarcinoma. For the CDR3, the DNA is TGTGCCAGCAGTTACTCGAAGGCCGGGCACGAGCAGTACTTC. Protein product: CASSYSKAGHEQYF.